These 20 T cell receptor beta chains were sequenced from one sample in a study of cytomegalovirus exposure and HLA in healthy donors. PCR primers comprised 60 Vbeta and 13 Jbeta primers. Assay: immunoSEQ multiplex PCR; the TCRdb copy retains only in-frame clones and omits some. The sample records 200,000 to 250,000 clones, 80% to 90% being singletons. Sequencing used PBMCs. Source of these receptors: a man aged 25-45 years in good health and CMV-seronegative.

The chain combines TRBV2 with TRBJ2-1; 13 nucleotides match TRBD2. This CDR3 comprises 16 residues. After removal of 6 bases from V and 2 bases from J, the junction contained 4 bases not matched to a gene. Germline V CDR1 and CDR2: SNHLY, FYNNEI. CDR3 loop: CASRTSGGAPYNEQFF. The CDR3 nucleotides are TGTGCCAGCAGAACTAGCGGGGGGGCCCCCTACAATGAGCAGTTCTTC.

V usage is TRBV6-1 and J usage is TRBJ1-6; D is perhaps TRBD1 (5 bases). CDR1 and CDR2 from the germline V gene are MNHNS and SASEGT. CDR3 length equals 14 residues. Trimming pared 5 bases from V and 9 bases from J, leaving 14 bases between. The CDR3 region is CASSPGLGGSPLHF. CDR3 coding DNA: TGTGCCAGCAGTCCAGGGTTAGGTGGTTCACCCCTCCACTTT.

This clone was seen more than once but under ten times. This chain connects TRBV11-2 to TRBJ2-1; 7 nucleotides match TRBD2. The length of the CDR3 is 17 residues. Trimming took 6 bases from V and 0 from J; bases not matched to a gene: 11. CDR1 SGHAT and CDR2 FQNNGV come from the germline V gene. The CDR3 region has the DNA TGTGCCAGCAGGCCCTTGTCTAGCGGAAGCTCCTACAATGAGCAGTTCTTC. Its translation is CASRPLSSGSSYNEQFF.

The rearrangement joins TRBV16 to TRBJ1-6, with 11 bases identical to TRBD1. V was pared by 0 bases and J by 4 bases, with 8 bases of the junction left unmatched. Germline assignment: CDR1 KGHSY and CDR2 FQNENV. This CDR3 spans 19 amino acids. CDR3 amino acids: CASSQSWTGGEGYNSPLHF. CDR3 coding DNA: TGTGCCAGCAGCCAATCTTGGACAGGGGGCGAAGGGTATAATTCACCCCTCCACTTT.

J is TRBJ2-2 and V is TRBV27; TRBD1 matches at 7 bases. V lost 6 bases and J lost 0; bases outside the gene matches: 4. This CDR3 is built from 15 residues. Germline V CDR1 and CDR2: MNHEY, SMNVEV (reference sequence). The CDR3 nucleotides read TGTGCCAGCAGGGTCCAGGGGGCGAACACCGGGGAGCTGTTTTTT. This gives the protein CASRVQGANTGELFF.

The chain employs TRBV5-8 and TRBJ1-4; the D is unclear. CDR1 SGHTS and CDR2 YDEGEE come from the germline V gene. CDR3 size: 15 residues. The V and J ends lost 2 bases and 6 bases respectively, with 14 bases between them. The CDR3 sequence is CASSFPAAWDEKLFF. DNA of the CDR3: TGTGCCAGCAGCTTCCCCGCGGCCTGGGATGAAAAACTGTTTTTT. Full variable domain (rest looked up from reference TRBV5-8 and TRBJ1-4): EAGVTQSPTHLIKTRGQQATLRCSPISGHTSVYWYQQALGLGLQFLLWYDEGEERNRGNFPPRFSGRQFPNYSSELNVNALELEDSALYLCASSFPAAWDEKLFFGSGTQLSVL.

The chain uses TRBV7-9 and TRBJ2-5; TRBD1 matches at 9 bases. CDR1 and CDR2 (germline): SEHNR, FQNEAQ (reference sequence). The V segment lost 5 bases and the J segment 2 bases; nucleotides outside the gene matches: 9. The CDR3 totals 16 residues. CDR3 sequence reads: CASSLRGTGKQETQYF. CDR3 nucleotide sequence: TGTGCCAGCAGCCTTCGTGGGACAGGGAAGCAAGAGACCCAGTACTTC.

The chain carries TRBV5-4 and TRBJ1-6, with D possibly TRBD1 on 5 matching bases. Germline-derived CDR1 and CDR2 are SGHNT and YYREEE (reference sequence). This CDR3 contains 15 residues. V was pared by 3 bases and J by 8 bases, with 15 bases between. As DNA, the CDR3 is TGTGCCAGCAGCTCCATGGGGCTAGGGGATTCACCCCTCCACTTT. Encoded protein: CASSSMGLGDSPLHF.

The CDR3 nucleotides are TGTGCCAGCCACAGGGAAAAAGGGGCGAACACTGAAGCTTTCTTT. Amino acid sequence: CASHREKGANTEAFF. The chain is built from TRBV5-4 and TRBJ1-1; maybe TRBD1 (6 bases). Deletions cut 7 bases from V and 1 base from J, with 17 bases between. Germline V gene data show CDR1 as SGHNT and CDR2 as YYREEE (reference sequence). This CDR3 contains 15 residues. Variable domain in full (rest from reference TRBV5-4 and TRBJ1-1): ETGVTQSPTHLIKTRGQQVTLRCSSQSGHNTVSWYQQALGQGPQFIFQYYREEENGRGNFPPRFSGLQFPNYSSELNVNALELDDSALYLCASHREKGANTEAFFGQGTRLTVV.

This clone appeared a few times. The V and J genes are TRBV5-6 and TRBJ2-3; D is possibly TRBD1 (7 bases). Germline CDR1 reads SGHDT; CDR2 reads YYEEEE. Trimming took 1 base from V and 2 from J, leaving 14 bases between them. The CDR3 extends over 16 amino acids. The CDR3 region has the DNA TGTGCCAGCAGCTTGAGAGGAGGGGGCTACACAGATACGCAGTATTTT. Translated, it gives CASSLRGGGYTDTQYF.

V gene TRBV2 combines with J gene TRBJ1-5; D uncertain. In germline, CDR1 is SNHLY, CDR2 FYNNEI. Trimming took off 4 bases at V and 9 bases at J, with 7 bases between the two ends. CDR3 length equals 11 residues. The CDR3 loop is CASSGGGPQHF. The CDR3 nucleotides are TGTGCCAGCAGTGGCGGTGGGCCCCAGCATTTT.

This clone was counted a single time. The rearrangement joins TRBV4-2 to TRBJ2-2; 8 nucleotides agree with TRBD2. The germline CDR1 and CDR2 sequences are LGHNA and YNFKEQ. The CDR3 runs to 19 residues. V dropped 0 bases and J dropped 3; count of bases not matched to a gene: 12. CDR3 nucleotides: TGTGCCAGCAGCCAAGAAGTAGGTTTCGCGGGGGGCTACACCGGGGAGCTGTTTTTT. Protein sequence: CASSQEVGFAGGYTGELFF.

The V gene is TRBV18, the J gene TRBJ2-7; a weak D match, TRBD1 (6 bases). From germline, CDR1 is KGHSH and CDR2 LQKENI. This CDR3 is 16 amino acids long. Trimming removed 3 bases from V and 2 bases from J, with 17 bases in between. CDR3 nucleotides: TGTGCCAGCTCACCGGATATCGGGACAATCACCTACGAGCAGTACTTC. Residues: CASSPDIGTITYEQYF.

Only a few counts were recorded for this clone. This rearrangement joins TRBV6-5 to TRBJ1-3; 7 bases agree with TRBD1. Looked up from germline, CDR1 is MNHEY and CDR2 is SVGAGI. The V segment lost 6 bases and the J segment 2 bases; nucleotides outside the gene matches: 4. The CDR3 extends over 14 amino acids. CDR3 sequence: CASSETGAGNTIYF. The CDR3 DNA sequence: TGTGCCAGCAGCGAAACAGGGGCTGGAAACACCATATATTTT.

The gene calls are TRBV4-3 and TRBJ1-2; 9 bases align to TRBD1. CDR3 length: 15 amino acids. The junction had 2 bases not matched to a gene; V was cut back by 1 base and J by 2 bases. CDR1 LGHNA and CDR2 YSLEER come from the germline V gene. CDR3 bases: TGCGCCAGCAGCCAAGCTGGGACAGGGAACTATGGCTACACCTTC. It is translated as CASSQAGTGNYGYTF.

This chain links TRBV28 with TRBJ1-3, with D maybe TRBD1 (6 bases). Germline CDR1 MDHEN, CDR2 SYDVKM. Trimming removed 6 bases at V and 2 bases at J, with 11 bases between. The CDR3 is 14 residues long. The CDR3 protein is CASSPGQPGNTIYF. The CDR3 DNA reads TGTGCCAGCAGCCCTGGACAGCCTGGAAACACCATATATTTT.

The chain uses TRBV5-1 and TRBJ1-5; 12 nucleotides align to TRBD1. CDR3 length equals 15 residues. CDR1 and CDR2 from the germline V gene are SGHRS and YFSETQ. The J segment lost 7 bases and the V segment lost 4 bases, leaving 6 bases of the junction unmatched. The CDR3 DNA follows: TGCGCCAGCAGCCCGGGGACAGGGGGCGACCAGCCCCAGCATTTT. It translates to CASSPGTGGDQPQHF.

The chain recombines TRBV28 with TRBJ2-5, with TRBD2 matching 9 bases. Near its end, the DNA agrees better with TRBJ2-7, so the J call may be wrong. The germline V gene encodes CDR1 MDHEN and CDR2 SYDVKM. CDR3 size: 16 residues. The CDR3 reads CASSYPRAGGTIEQYF. The CDR3 region has the DNA TGTGCCAGCAGTTACCCACGAGCGGGGGGAACAATCGAGCAGTACTTC.

The CDR3 here is CASRKGRGGTDTQYF. In DNA, the CDR3 is TGTGCCAGCAGAAAAGGGCGGGGGGGCACAGATACGCAGTATTTT. The chain joins TRBV25-1 to TRBJ2-3, with 8 bases fitting TRBD2. The V and J ends lost 6 bases and 1 base, in that order; junction bases with no gene match: 6. The germline gives CDR1 MGHDK, CDR2 SYGVNS. The CDR3 loop spans 15 amino acids.

The genes are TRBV2 and TRBJ2-5; 7 positions agree with TRBD1. The CDR3 totals 14 residues. Looked up from germline, CDR1 is SNHLY and CDR2 is FYNNEI. J was trimmed by 5 bases and V by 7 bases; bases with no gene match: 10. DNA for the CDR3: TGTGCCAGCAAAACCGACAGGGTCGGTGAGACCCAGTACTTC. Its translation: CASKTDRVGETQYF. The full variable domain, completed using reference TRBV2 and TRBJ2-5, is EPEVTQTPSHQVTQMGQEVILRCVPISNHLYFYWYRQILGQKVEFLVSFYNNEISEKSEIFDDQFSVERPDGSNFTLKIRSTKLEDSAMYFCASKTDRVGETQYFGPGTRLLVL.